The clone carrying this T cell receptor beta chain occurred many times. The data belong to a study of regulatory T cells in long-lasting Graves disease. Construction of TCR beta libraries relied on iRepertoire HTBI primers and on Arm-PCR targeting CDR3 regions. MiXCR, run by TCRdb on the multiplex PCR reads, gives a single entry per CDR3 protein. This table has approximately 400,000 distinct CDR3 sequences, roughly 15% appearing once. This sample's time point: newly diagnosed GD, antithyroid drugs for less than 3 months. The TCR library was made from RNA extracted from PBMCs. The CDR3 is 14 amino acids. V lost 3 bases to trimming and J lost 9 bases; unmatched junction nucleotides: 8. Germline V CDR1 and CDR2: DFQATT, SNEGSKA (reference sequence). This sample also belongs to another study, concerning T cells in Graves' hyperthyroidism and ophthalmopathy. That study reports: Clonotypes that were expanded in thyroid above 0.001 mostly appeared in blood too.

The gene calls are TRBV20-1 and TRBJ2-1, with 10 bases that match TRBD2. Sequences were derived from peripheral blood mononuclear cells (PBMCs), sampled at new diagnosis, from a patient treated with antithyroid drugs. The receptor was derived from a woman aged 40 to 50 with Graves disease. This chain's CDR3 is CSASWLAGDIEQFF. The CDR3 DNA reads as TGCAGTGCTAGTTGGCTAGCGGGAGATATTGAGCAGTTCTTC.